This section outlines one T cell receptor (beta chain) sequence together with its context. Its antigen is still unknown. The data were obtained in a study of T-cell memory formation after mild COVID-19. Study overall: TCR clustering was largely donor specific.

Constant-segment-primed 5'RACE gave TCR alpha and TCR beta cDNA libraries with sample barcodes and UMIs. TCRdb passed the 5' RACE reads through MiXCR, listing each CDR3 protein once. The sample holds around 450,000 distinct CDR3 sequences, roughly 26% seen once. Study outcomes and limitations: While clones contracting from day 15 to 85 were balanced between CD4 and CD8, later expanders leaned CD4+. The study found contracting CD4+ clones mainly in CM and EM and contracting CD8+ clones in EMRA.

Germline loops: CDR1 SQVTM, CDR2 ANQGSEA. Trimming took 6 bases from V and 6 from J, leaving 17 bases between them. CDR3 size: 13 residues. This clonotype was sampled from an adult woman who had mild COVID-19 (a few samples of this study predate the infection). Cell type and time point are not known. Material: PBMCs or a T cell subset sorted from them (not recorded which). The rearrangement links TRBV29-1 to TRBJ1-2; no definite D call. For the CDR3, the DNA is TGCAGCGTCCCAAAAGTTGGGAGAGATGGCTACACCTTC. Its translation is CSVPKVGRDGYTF. The entire variable domain, with the rest obtained from reference TRBV29-1 and TRBJ1-2, is as follows: SAVISQKPSRDICQRGTSLTIQCQVDSQVTMMFWYRQQPGQSLTLIATANQGSEATYESGFVIDKFPISRPNLTFSTLTVSNMSPEDSSIYLCSVPKVGRDGYTFGSGTRLTVV.